The clone carrying this T cell receptor (beta chain) was counted ten times or more. Time point in this sample: persistent/refractory GD, antithyroid drugs over 5 years with positive TRAb. After RNA was extracted from PBMCs, the TCR library was made from it. CDR3-region Arm-PCR and iRepertoire HTBI primers produced the TCR beta libraries. MiXCR, run by TCRdb on the multiplex PCR reads, gives a single entry per CDR3 protein. The top ten hold approximately 14% of the sample, which has 400,000 to 500,000 distinct CDR3 sequences, 21% seen once. This CDR3 region has 14 residues. CDR1 is SNHLY, CDR2 FYNNEI, per germline. The germline V and J ends were trimmed by 3 bases and 7 bases, with 10 bases remaining between them. The sample comes from a study of regulatory T cells in long-lasting Graves disease.

The sequencing here drew on peripheral blood mononuclear cells (PBMCs), taken when the disease was refractory, from a patient treated with antithyroid drugs. The clonotype was recovered from a female donor with Graves disease. This chain links TRBV2 with TRBJ1-6; D unresolved. CDR3 DNA sequence: TGTGCCAGCAGTGACAGAACTCTCAATTCACCCCTCCACTTT. Amino acid sequence: CASSDRTLNSPLHF.